The sequence of this TCR beta chain was determined in a study of blood T cell repertoires in COVID-19. About the research overall: The analysed material was cDNA or gDNA that came from T cells, B-cell-depleted T cells, or PBMCs.

Original processing notes: Scientists estimated how many nucleated cells there were by amplifying reference gene primers. Repertoires were generated with immunoSEQ multiplex PCR, while TCRdb's copy carries only in-frame clones and drops some. V and J calls and clone size are given by that table; D and trimming were obtained from the DNA. The repertoire has some 31,000 clones, 85% of them found once; the top ten carry approximately 16%. The CDR3 consists of 13 residues. From germline, CDR1 is SNHLY and CDR2 FYNNEI. Trimming cost V 5 bases and J 6 bases, with 10 bases left between them. This clone was seen only once.

This receptor was obtained from a woman in her sixties or seventies with active COVID-19. The chain carries TRBV2 and TRBJ2-2, with a tentative D call TRBD1 (6 bases). The sample taken for sequencing was peripheral blood. The CDR3 loop is CASSPGVSGELFF. In DNA, the CDR3 is TGTGCCAGCAGTCCAGGGGTCTCCGGGGAGCTGTTTTTT.